This TCR beta chain derives from a study of beta chain features in type 1 diabetes. For the study at large: Healthy donors and patients had similar age, gender and cell yields.

Study observations and caveats: Patients with type 1 diabetes showed fewer VDJ junction insertions and more deletions. People with Type 1 diabetes carried modestly yet significantly shorter TCRB CDR3s in all four CD4+ subsets.

What was sequenced were expressed TCRB transcripts, since all of the isolated RNA had been reverse transcribed. Repertoires were generated with immunoSEQ multiplex PCR, while TCRdb's copy carries only in-frame clones and drops some. The repertoire holds under 200,000 clones, over 9% seen once, with roughly 0.5% in the top ten. V was trimmed by 2 bases and J by 5 bases, leaving 14 bases between them. Per germline, CDR1 SGHRS and CDR2 YFSETQ. This CDR3 region has 14 residues. This clone was observed a handful of times. No antigen is known for it. V is TRBV5-1 and J is TRBJ2-7, with D possibly TRBD1 on 5 matching bases. Material: central memory CD4+ T cells from blood. This sequence was found in a man between 25 and 39 years old with type 1 diabetes. The CDR3 DNA is TGCGCCAGCAGCTTCGGCAGGGTAGGCCACGAGCAGTACTTC. Protein: CASSFGRVGHEQYF.